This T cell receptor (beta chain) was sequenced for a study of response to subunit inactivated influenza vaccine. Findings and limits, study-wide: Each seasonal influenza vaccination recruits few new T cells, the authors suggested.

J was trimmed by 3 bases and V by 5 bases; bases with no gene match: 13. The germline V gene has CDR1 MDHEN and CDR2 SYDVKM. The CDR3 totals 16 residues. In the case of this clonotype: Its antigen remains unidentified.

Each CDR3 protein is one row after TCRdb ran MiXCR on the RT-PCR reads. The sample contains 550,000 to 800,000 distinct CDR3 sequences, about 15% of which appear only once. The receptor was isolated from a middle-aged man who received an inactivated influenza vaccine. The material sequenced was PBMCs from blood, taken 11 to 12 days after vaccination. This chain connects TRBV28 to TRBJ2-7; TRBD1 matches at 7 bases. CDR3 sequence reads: CASSTAKQGKRYEQYF. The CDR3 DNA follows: TGTGCCAGCAGTACTGCTAAACAGGGGAAACGCTACGAGCAGTACTTC.